This T cell receptor beta chain originates from a study of vaccination effects on CD4 cells after COVID-19 (dated by TCRdb to between 2020 and 2023). For the wider study: Each participant got two doses of an mRNA SARS-CoV-2 vaccine, either BNT162b2 or mRNA-1273. SARS-CoV-2 spike-specific CD4+ TCR repertoires from before and after mRNA vaccination were compared in COVID-19 convalescent patients and in infection-naive vaccine recipients. Altogether, some 10 COVID-19 convalescent patients and 4 SARS-CoV-2-naive healthy vaccine recipients made up the full study. In the study, cultures from other donors were sequenced using the Oncomine TCR Beta short-read assay on an Illumina iSeq 100.

Paper-wide results and their limitations: Clones induced by infection and clones induced by vaccination both contracted markedly at late timepoints after vaccination, which fits with T cell responses waning over time. The study was limited by a small number of convalescent patients and lacked early post-infection timepoints. In healthy vaccine recipients, vaccine-induced clones were almost all SARS-CoV-2 mono-reactive, with only 1 of 255 being cross-reactive with common cold coronaviruses.

Receptor libraries were prepared by the immunoSEQ multiplex PCR assay. DNA from the cultured, isolated CD4+ T cells was subjected to TCR beta CDR3 sequencing. The original methods were these. Non-productive TCR sequences were removed and reads were trimmed to the CDR3 region, keeping CDR3s of at least 7 amino acids. Antigen-specific clonotypes were identified using the MANAFEST web app by comparison of expansion in peptide wells against reference cultures. To count as positive, a clone had to show expansion at FDR<0.05 compared with the reference and with all other wells, an odds ratio above 5, and a frequency above 0.1% in two replicate wells. Cross-reactive clonotypes were defined as significantly expanded in SARS-CoV-2 spike wells and in at least one common cold coronavirus spike condition. CDR3 similarity was assessed by Levenshtein distance with the stringdist R package, and unrooted trees were built with ape in R 3.6.1. As stored in TCRdb, this immuneACCESS dataset retains in-frame rearrangements with V and J assigned. A fraction of the clones does not appear; measured against another copy, unresolved V genes explain less than half of the discrepancy, and the remainder lacks a known reason. For V, J and clone size, that table is used; D and trimming come from the DNA. In this sample the table shows tens of thousands of clones, approximately 72% of which occur a single time. The leading ten clones occupy approximately 31% of the sample.

The cysteine opens and the phenylalanine closes a CDR3 of 15 amino acids. Kept here is only the CDR3 DNA, which spans 45 bases and is read in frame from base 1. The junction shows trimming of 3 bases on V and 0 bases on J, plus 11 bases between the germline ends. From a lookup of the germline V gene, CDR1 and CDR2 are MRHNA and SNTAGT. With respect to this clone: The clone's antigen remains unknown. Base qualities were left out, and no much larger clone turns up one base away.

In the ViraFEST assay, PBMC were stimulated with viral peptide pools, and TCR sequencing was then used to find antigen-specific CD4+ T cell clonotypes based on their expansion. After around eleven days of culture, CD4+ T cells were isolated with the EasySep CD4+ T cell isolation kit. The absence of prior SARS-CoV-2 infection in healthy vaccine recipients was confirmed by negative nucleocapsid antibodies before and after vaccination. Approximately 2.1 million PBMC per well were cultured in IMDM with roughly 5% human AB serum, 10 IU/ml IL-2 and gentamicin, plus 10 ug/ml peptides. Half of the culture medium was replaced with fresh IL-2-containing medium on days 3 and 7. Unless otherwise noted, each peptide stimulation condition was cultured in triplicate wells. Using Ficoll-Paque Plus gradient centrifugation, PBMC were separated from whole blood and then either used fresh or cryopreserved at -140C. The spike proteins of SARS-CoV-2 and of the common cold coronaviruses HCoV-NL63, HCoV-OC43 and HCoV-229E were spanned by overlapping peptide pools. The QIAamp micro DNA kit was used to extract genomic DNA from the cultured CD4+ T cells.

This sequence was found in a human donor who received a COVID-19 vaccine. Recombination linked TRBV6-4 to TRBJ1-1; TRBD1 is a possible D gene, resting on 6 matching bases. This material consisted of CD4+ T cells from PBMCs cultured with SARS-CoV-2 spike peptides, taken before COVID-19 vaccination. Interpreted using the paper, the cell subset or site label stands for: SARS-CoV-2 spike overlapping peptide pool stimulation. The DNA reads as follows: TGTGCCAGCAGTGAAAACAGGGTCATGAACACTGAAGCTTTCTTT. The resulting protein is CASSENRVMNTEAFF.